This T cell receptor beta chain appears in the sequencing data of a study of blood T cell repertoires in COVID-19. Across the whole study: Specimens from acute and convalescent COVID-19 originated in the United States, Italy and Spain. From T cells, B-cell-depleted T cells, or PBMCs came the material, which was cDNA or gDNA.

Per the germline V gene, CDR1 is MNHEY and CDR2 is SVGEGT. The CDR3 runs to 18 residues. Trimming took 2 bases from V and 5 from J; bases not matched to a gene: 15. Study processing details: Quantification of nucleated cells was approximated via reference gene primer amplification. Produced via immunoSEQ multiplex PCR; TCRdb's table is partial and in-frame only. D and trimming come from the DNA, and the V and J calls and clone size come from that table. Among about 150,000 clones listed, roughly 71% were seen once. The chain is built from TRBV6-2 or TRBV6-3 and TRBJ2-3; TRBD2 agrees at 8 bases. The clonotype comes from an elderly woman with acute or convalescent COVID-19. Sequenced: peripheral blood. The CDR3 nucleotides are TGTGCCAGCAGTTACGGAACACCGGCCAGTAGCGGGGAAGATACGCAGTATTTT. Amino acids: CASSYGTPASSGEDTQYF.